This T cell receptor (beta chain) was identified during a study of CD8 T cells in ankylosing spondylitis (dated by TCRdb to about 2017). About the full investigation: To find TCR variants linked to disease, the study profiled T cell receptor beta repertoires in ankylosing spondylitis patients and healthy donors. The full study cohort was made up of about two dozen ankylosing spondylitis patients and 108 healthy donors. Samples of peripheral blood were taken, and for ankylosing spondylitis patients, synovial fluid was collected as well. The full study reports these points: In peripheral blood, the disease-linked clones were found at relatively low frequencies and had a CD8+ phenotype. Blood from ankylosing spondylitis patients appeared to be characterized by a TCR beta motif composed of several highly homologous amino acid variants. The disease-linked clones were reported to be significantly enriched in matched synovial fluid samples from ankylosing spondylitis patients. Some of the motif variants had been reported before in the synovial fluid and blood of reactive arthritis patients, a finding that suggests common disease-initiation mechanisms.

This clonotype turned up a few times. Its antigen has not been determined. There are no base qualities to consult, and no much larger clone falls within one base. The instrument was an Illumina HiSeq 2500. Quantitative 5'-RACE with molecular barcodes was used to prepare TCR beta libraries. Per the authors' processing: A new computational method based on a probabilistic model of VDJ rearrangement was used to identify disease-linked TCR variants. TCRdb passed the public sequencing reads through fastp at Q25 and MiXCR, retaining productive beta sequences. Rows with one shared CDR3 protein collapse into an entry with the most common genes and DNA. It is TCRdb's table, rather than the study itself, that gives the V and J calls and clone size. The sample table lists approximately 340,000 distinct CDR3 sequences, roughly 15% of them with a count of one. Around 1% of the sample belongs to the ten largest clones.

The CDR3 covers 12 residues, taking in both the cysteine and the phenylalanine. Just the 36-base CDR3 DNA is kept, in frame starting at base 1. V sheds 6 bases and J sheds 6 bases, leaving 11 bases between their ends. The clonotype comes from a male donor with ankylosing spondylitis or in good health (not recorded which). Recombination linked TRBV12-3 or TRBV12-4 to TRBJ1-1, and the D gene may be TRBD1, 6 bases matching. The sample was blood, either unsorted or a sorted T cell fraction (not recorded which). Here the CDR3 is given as CASSLHRAEAFF. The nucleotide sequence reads TGTGCCAGCAGCCTACACAGGGCTGAAGCTTTCTTT.